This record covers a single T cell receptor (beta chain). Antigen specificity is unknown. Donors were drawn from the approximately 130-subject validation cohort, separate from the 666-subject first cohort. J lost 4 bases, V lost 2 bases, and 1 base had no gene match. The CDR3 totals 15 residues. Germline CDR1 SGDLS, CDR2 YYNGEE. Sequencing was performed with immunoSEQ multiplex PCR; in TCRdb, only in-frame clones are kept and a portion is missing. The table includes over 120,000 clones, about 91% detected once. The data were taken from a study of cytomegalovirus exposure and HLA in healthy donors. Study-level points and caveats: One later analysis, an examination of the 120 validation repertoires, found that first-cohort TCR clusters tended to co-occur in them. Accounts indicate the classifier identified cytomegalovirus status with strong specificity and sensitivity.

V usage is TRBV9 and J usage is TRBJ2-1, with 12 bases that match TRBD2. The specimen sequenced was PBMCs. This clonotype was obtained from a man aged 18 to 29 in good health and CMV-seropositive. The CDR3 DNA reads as TGTGCCAGCAGCGTTACTAGCGGGGGGTACAATGAGCAGTTCTTC. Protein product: CASSVTSGGYNEQFF.